The rows below give T cell receptor beta chains drawn from one sample of a study of T cell changes during pregnancy in multiple sclerosis. Some clones are missing from TCRdb's copy, which holds only in-frame ones; the method was immunoSEQ multiplex PCR. The table has about 80,000 clones, about 90% seen once. The sample in question was peripheral blood, obtained before pregnancy. These receptors came from a female donor with multiple sclerosis, enrolled in a pregnancy study. CDR3s include the opening cysteine and the closing phenylalanine or tryptophan. Each record gives: clone size, CDR3 length, V gene, CDR3 protein. The size field is filled for only some rows; it gives once, few, many or a size class.

few 15 TRBV6-6 CASSLGQGAVQPQHF
once 14 TRBV4-2 CASSQDRQSYEQYF
NA 16 TRBV7-9 CASSFGGTGGRDEAFF
NA 16 TRBV7-9 CASSSNRGQANTEAFF
NA 17 TRBV19 CASSIRTEQRMNTEAFF
NA 18 TRBV4-1 CASSQDTTGDIRDYGYTF
NA 14 TRBV2 CASTGTYRNQPQHF
few 13 TRBV19 CASMAGFNYGYTF
NA 14 TRBV5-5 CASSLFQGDTEAFF
NA 13 TRBV5-5 CASRLAGQETQYF
NA 14 TRBV28 CASSPRQGLYEQYF
NA 13 TRBV5-1 CASSPGTVAEQFF
NA 14 TRBV6-6 CASSQDRSSQPQHF
once 15 TRBV27 CASSLGVKHTDTQYF
NA 16 TRBV18 CASSPGVGLIVQPQHF
NA 13 TRBV12-5 CASGETGTYGYTF
NA 15 TRBV28 CASSSGENAYNEQFF
NA 15 TRBV5-1 CASSLILGGNTEAFF
NA 14 TRBV5-1 CASSTGRQGSEQYF
NA 18 TRBV4-1 CASSQDGGRGVAGNTIYF
NA 15 TRBV2 CASSDGQGGRVKLFF
NA 18 TRBV5-6 CASSLGQGGPAENEKLFF
once 12 TRBV6-5 CASRGGPNEQFF
NA 14 TRBV25-1 CASSGYRDRRVAFF
NA 15 TRBV6-1 CASSAPRLGGETQYF
NA 14 TRBV6-5 CASSYFIDSGEQYF
NA 15 TRBV7-2 CASSPRTGTFTGYTF
NA 20 TRBV4-1 CASSHFPGTSGGRDTDTQYF
NA 12 TRBV18 CASSSQGGGYTF